This T cell receptor beta chain originates from a study of shared clonotypes between healthy human individuals. Turning to the study itself: A couple of women and a few men aged 18 to 49 made up the donors.

Study conclusions and caveats: Sample collection involved blood only; tissue repertoires are likely different. Large depth notwithstanding, sorted-subset sequencing proved incomplete by rarefaction.

The naive CD8 fraction comprised CD45RO-negative cells positively selected for CCR7 and excluded terminally differentiated effector memory CD45RA+ cells. Points on this clone: Antigen specificity is unknown. Other nucleotide sequences from this sample produce the same CDR3.

Original handling: Junction-only immunoSEQ sequences carried no quality scores, so filtering differed. Assay used: immunoSEQ multiplex PCR; TCRdb lists only in-frame clones, some missing. That table gives V, J and clone size, and the DNA gave D and trimming. The sample carries about 820,000 clones, about 91% recorded once. The CDR3 covers 15 residues. Unmatched junction bases numbered 5, after V lost 2 bases and J lost 3 bases. Germline V gene lookup returns CDR1 SGHRS and CDR2 YFSETQ. Sequenced input: naive CD8+ T cells sorted from blood. The clonotype originates from a man aged 30 to 45 in good health. The chain recombines TRBV5-1 with TRBJ2-3, with 8 bases identical to TRBD1. The CDR3 DNA reads as TGCGCCAGCAGCTTAACAGGGGGTGGTACAGATACGCAGTATTTT. Translating gives CASSLTGGGTDTQYF.